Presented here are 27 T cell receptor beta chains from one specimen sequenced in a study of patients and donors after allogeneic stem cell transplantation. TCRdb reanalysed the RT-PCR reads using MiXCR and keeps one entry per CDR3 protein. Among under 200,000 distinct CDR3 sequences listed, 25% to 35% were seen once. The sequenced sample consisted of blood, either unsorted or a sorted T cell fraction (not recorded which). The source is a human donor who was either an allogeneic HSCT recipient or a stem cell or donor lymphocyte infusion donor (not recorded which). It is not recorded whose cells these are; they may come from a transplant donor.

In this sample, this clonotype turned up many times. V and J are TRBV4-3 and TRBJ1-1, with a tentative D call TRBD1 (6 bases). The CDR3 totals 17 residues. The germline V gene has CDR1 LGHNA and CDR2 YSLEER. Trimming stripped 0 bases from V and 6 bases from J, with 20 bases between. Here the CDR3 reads CASSQEPIGRGAAEAFF. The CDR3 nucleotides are TGCGCCAGCAGCCAAGAACCTATCGGCAGGGGAGCGGCTGAAGCTTTCTTT.

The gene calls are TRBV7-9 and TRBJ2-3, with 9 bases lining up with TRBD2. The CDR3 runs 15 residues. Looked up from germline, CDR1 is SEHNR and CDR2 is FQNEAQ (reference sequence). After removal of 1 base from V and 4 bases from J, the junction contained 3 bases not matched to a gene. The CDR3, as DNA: TGTGCCAGCAGCTTAGGGGGACTAGCCTCAGATACGCAGTATTTT. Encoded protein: CASSLGGLASDTQYF.

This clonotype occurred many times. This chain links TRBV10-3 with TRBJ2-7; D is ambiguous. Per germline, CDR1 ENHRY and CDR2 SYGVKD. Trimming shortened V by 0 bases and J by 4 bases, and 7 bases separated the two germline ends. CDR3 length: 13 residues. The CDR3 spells CAISESNGYEQYF. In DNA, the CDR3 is TGTGCCATCAGTGAGTCGAACGGTTACGAGCAGTACTTC.

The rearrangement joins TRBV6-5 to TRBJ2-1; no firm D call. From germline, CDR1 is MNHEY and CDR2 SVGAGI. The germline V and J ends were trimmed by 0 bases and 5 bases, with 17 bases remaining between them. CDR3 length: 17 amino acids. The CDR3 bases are TGTGCCAGCAGTTACTCCGACTTCTTCGACCCCAACAATGAGCAGTTCTTC. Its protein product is CASSYSDFFDPNNEQFF.

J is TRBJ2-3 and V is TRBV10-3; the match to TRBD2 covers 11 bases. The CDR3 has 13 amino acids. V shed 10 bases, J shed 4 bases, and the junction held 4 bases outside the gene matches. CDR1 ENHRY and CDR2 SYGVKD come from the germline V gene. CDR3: CATQLAGADTQYF. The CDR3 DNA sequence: TGTGCCACCCAACTAGCGGGAGCAGATACGCAGTATTTT.

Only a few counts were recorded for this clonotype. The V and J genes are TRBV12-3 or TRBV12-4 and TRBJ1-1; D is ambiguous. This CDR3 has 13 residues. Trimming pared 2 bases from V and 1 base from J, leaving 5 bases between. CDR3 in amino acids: CASSLNRNTEAFF. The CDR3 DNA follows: TGTGCCAGCAGTTTAAACAGGAACACTGAAGCTTTCTTT.

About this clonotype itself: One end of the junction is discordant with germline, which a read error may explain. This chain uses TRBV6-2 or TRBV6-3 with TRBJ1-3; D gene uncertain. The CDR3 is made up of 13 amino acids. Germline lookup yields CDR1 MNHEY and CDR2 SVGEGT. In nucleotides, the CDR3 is TGTGACAGCAGTTACGACCCTGGAAACACCATATATTTT. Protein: CDSSYDPGNTIYF.

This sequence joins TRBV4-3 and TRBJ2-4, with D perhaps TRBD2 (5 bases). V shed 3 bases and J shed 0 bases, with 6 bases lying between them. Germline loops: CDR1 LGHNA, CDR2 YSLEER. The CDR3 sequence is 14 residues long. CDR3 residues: CASSHGLAKNIQYF. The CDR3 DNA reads TGCGCCAGCAGCCACGGACTAGCCAAAAACATTCAGTACTTC.

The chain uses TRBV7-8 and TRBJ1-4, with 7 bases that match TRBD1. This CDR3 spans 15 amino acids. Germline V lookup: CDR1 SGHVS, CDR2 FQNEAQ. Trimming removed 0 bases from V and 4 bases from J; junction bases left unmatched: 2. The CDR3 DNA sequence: TGTGCCAGCAGCTTAGCGGGACAGCTTAATGAAAAACTGTTTTTT. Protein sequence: CASSLAGQLNEKLFF.

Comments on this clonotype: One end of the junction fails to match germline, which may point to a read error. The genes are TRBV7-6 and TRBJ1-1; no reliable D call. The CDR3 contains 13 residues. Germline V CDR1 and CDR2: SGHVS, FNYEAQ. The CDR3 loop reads CACSPIGHTEAFF. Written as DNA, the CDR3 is TGTGCCTGCAGCCCCATTGGCCACACTGAAGCTTTCTTT.

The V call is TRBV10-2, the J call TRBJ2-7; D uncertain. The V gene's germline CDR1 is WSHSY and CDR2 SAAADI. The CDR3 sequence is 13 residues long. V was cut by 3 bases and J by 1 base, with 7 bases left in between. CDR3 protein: CASSDLLSYEQYF. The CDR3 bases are TGCGCCAGCAGTGATCTGTTATCCTACGAGCAGTACTTC.

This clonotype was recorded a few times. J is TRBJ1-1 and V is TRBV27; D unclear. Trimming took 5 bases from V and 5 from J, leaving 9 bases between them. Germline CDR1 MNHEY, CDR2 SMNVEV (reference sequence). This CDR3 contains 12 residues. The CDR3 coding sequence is TGTGCCAGCAGTCAGATGGGGACTGAAGCTTTCTTT. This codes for CASSQMGTEAFF.

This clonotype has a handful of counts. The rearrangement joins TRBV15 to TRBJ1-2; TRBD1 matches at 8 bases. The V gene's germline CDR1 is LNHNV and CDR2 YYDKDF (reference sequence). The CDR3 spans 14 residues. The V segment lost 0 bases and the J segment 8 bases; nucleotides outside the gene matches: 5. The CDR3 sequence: CATSRDRTGKGYTF. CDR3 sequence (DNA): TGTGCCACCAGCAGAGATCGGACAGGGAAGGGCTACACCTTC. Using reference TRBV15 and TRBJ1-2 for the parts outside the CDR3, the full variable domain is DAMVIQNPRYQVTQFGKPVTLSCSQTLNHNVMYWYQQKSSQAPKLLFHYYDKDFNNEADTPDNFQSRRPNTSFCFLDIRSPGLGDTAMYLCATSRDRTGKGYTFGSGTRLTVV.

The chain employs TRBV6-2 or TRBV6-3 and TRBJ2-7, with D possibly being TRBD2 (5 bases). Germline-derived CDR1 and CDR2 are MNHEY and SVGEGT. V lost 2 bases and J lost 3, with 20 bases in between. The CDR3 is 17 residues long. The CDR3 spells CASSYPQPKRRIYEQYF. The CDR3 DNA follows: TGTGCCAGCAGTTACCCCCAGCCAAAGCGGCGGATCTACGAGCAGTACTTC.

The CDR3 loop is CASRTGMVDGYTF. The CDR3 coding sequence is TGTGCCAGCAGGACAGGGATGGTGGATGGCTACACCTTC. The genes are TRBV27 and TRBJ1-2, with 7 nucleotides matching TRBD1. Germline CDR1 is MNHEY and CDR2 is SMNVEV (reference sequence). The CDR3 has 13 residues. Unmatched junction bases numbered 7, after V lost 6 bases and J lost 6 bases.

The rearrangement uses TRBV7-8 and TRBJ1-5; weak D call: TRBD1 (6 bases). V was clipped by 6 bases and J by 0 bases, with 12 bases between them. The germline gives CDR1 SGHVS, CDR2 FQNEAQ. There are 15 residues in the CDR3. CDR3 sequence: CASSFRGYSNQPQHF. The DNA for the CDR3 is TGTGCCAGCAGTTTCAGGGGTTATAGCAATCAGCCCCAGCATTTT.

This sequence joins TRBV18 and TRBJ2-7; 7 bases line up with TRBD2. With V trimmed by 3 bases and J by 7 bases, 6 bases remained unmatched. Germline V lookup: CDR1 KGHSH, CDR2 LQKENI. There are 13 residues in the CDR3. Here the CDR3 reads CASSPRGGGEQYF. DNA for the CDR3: TGTGCCAGCTCACCCCGCGGGGGTGGGGAGCAGTACTTC.

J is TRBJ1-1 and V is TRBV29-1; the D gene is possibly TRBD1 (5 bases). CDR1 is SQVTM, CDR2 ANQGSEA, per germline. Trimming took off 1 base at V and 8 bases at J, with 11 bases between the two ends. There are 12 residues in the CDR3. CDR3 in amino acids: CSVEGGDAEAFF. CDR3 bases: TGCAGCGTTGAAGGGGGGGATGCGGAAGCTTTCTTT.

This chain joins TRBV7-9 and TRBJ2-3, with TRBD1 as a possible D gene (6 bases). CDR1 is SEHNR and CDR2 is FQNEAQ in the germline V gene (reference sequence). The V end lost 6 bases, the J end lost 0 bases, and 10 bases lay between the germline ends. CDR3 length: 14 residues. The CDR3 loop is CASRQTGSTDTQYF. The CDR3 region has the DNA TGTGCCAGCAGGCAAACAGGGAGCACAGATACGCAGTATTTT.

CDR3 in amino acids: CASSVLSGRAYNEQFF. The CDR3 bases are TGTGCCAGCAGCGTTCTTAGCGGGAGGGCATACAATGAGCAGTTCTTC. This chain uses TRBV9 with TRBJ2-1; 11 bases are shared with TRBD2. The trim removed 2 bases at V and 4 bases at J, leaving 5 bases unmatched. The CDR3 has 16 amino acids. Germline-derived CDR1 and CDR2 are SGDLS and YYNGEE.

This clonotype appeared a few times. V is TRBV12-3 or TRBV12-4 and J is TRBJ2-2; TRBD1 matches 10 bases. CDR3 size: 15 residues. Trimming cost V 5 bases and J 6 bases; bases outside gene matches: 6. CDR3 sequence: CASSPRDRGSGELFF. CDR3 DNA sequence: TGTGCCAGCAGTCCCCGGGACAGGGGCTCCGGGGAGCTGTTTTTT.

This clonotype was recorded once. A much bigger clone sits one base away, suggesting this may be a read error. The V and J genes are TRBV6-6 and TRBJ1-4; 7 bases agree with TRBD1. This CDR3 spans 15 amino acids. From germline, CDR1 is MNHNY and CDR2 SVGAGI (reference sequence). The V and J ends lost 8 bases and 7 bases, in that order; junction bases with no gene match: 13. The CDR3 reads CASGHRQGSTEKLFF. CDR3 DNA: TGTGCCAGCGGTCATCGACAGGGCTCTACTGAAAAACTGTTTTTT.

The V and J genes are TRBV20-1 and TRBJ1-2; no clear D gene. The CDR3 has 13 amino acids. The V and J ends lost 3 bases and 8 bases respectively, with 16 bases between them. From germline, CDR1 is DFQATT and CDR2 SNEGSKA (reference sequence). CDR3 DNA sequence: TGCAGTGCTAGCGTGGAGTCCCCGTGGGGCTACACCTTC. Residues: CSASVESPWGYTF.

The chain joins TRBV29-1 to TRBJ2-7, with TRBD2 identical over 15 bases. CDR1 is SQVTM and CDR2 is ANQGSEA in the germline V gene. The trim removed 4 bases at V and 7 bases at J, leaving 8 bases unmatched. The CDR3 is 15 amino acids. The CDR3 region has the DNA TGCAGCGTTGCCCGTTCCGGGACTAGCGGGAGGGAGCAGTACTTC. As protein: CSVARSGTSGREQYF.

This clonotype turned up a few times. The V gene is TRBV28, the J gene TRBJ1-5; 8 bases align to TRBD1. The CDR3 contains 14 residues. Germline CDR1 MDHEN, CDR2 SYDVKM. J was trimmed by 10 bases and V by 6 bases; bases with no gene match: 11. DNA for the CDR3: TGTGCCAGCAGCTCCGACAGGGGCCTGCAACCCCAGCATTTT. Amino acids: CASSSDRGLQPQHF. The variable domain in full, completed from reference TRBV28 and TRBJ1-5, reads DVKVTQSSRYLVKRTGEKVFLECVQDMDHENMFWYRQDPGLGLRLIYFSYDVKMKEKGDIPEGYSVSREKKERFSLILESASTNQTSMYLCASSSDRGLQPQHFGDGTRLSIL.

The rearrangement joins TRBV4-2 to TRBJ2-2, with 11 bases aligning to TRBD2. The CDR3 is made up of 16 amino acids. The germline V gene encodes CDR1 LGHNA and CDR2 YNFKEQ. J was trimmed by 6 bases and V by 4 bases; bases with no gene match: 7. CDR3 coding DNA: TGTGCCAGCAGCCGGACATTAGCGGGAGGGCCCGGGGAGCTGTTTTTT. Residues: CASSRTLAGGPGELFF.

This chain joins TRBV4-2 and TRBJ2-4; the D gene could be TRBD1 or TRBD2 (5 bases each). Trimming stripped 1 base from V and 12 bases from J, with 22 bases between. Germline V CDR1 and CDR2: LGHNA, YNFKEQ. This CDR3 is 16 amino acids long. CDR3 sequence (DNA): TGTGCCAGCAGCCAAGGCGGACTTCGGATTGGGGCTGGTCAGTACTTC. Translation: CASSQGGLRIGAGQYF.